A single sample is the source of the 11 T cell receptor beta chains below, sequenced in a study of shared clonotypes between healthy human individuals. Sequencing used immunoSEQ multiplex PCR; TCRdb keeps in-frame clones, though not all of them. The table includes approximately 500,000 clones, approximately 84% detected once. Material: PBMCs. The receptors come from a woman aged 40 to 50 in good health. Some clones in this sample may be carry-over from other donors' samples.

V usage is TRBV7-8 and J usage is TRBJ2-3, with 9 bases lining up with TRBD2. The germline CDR1 and CDR2 sequences are SGHVS and FQNEAQ. With 4 bases clipped from V and 2 bases from J, the junction kept 4 bases outside the gene matches. The CDR3 runs to 15 residues. CDR3 in amino acids: CASSYLAGPTDTQYF. CDR3 coding DNA: TGTGCCAGCAGCTATCTAGCGGGACCCACAGATACGCAGTATTTT.

V gene TRBV29-1 combines with J gene TRBJ2-1; D possibly corresponds to TRBD2 (7 bases). The CDR3 has 14 amino acids. V gave up 6 bases and J gave up 3 bases, with 15 bases separating them. Germline CDR1 SQVTM, CDR2 ANQGSEA. The CDR3 nucleotides read TGCAGCGTGAAGACAGGCGGGAGCTACAATGAGCAGTTCTTC. Protein product: CSVKTGGSYNEQFF.

The genes are TRBV19 and TRBJ2-7; 11 bases map to TRBD2. The ends lost 5 bases at V and 3 bases at J; junction bases unmatched: 12. Germline-derived CDR1 and CDR2 are LNHDA and SQIVND (reference sequence). The CDR3 has 17 amino acids. CDR3 DNA: TGTGCCAGTAGTGTTTCTAGCGGGAGGCCCCAGGTCTACGAGCAGTACTTC. This translates into CASSVSSGRPQVYEQYF.

This chain links TRBV5-6 with TRBJ1-2, with 9 bases identical to TRBD1. There are 15 residues in the CDR3. With V trimmed by 4 bases and J by 4 bases, 8 bases remained unmatched. CDR1 and CDR2 (germline): SGHDT, YYEEEE. CDR3 residues: CASSPQGALTYGYTF. CDR3 coding DNA: TGTGCCAGCAGCCCACAGGGGGCGCTTACCTATGGCTACACCTTC.

V and J are TRBV5-1 and TRBJ2-2; the match to TRBD1 covers 8 bases. Germline CDR1 reads SGHRS; CDR2 reads YFSETQ. The V and J ends lost 5 bases and 6 bases, in that order; junction bases with no gene match: 6. This CDR3 is built from 14 residues. The CDR3 DNA is TGCGCCAGCAGTCTGGCAGGGGGCTCCGGGGAGCTGTTTTTT. The encoded protein is CASSLAGGSGELFF.

Details on this clone: One base separates it from a far larger clone, so it is likely a read error. This chain uses TRBV2 with TRBJ2-7; 9 bases are a match to TRBD2. Germline V lookup: CDR1 SNHLY, CDR2 FYNNEI. Trimming cost V 7 bases and J 6 bases; bases outside gene matches: 25. The CDR3 spans 19 residues. The CDR3 region has the DNA TGTGCCAGCACTCGGGGGACTAGCAGGAGGGCCGTCTCCGAGGCCGAGCAGTACTTC. Amino acid sequence: CASTRGTSRRAVSEAEQYF.

This clone was recorded once. The V and J genes are TRBV7-3 and TRBJ2-3; 10 bases align to TRBD2. The CDR3 runs 16 residues. Germline V gene sequence: CDR1 SGHTA, CDR2 FQGTGA. After removal of 0 bases from V and 6 bases from J, the junction contained 6 bases not matched to a gene. CDR3 nucleotide sequence: TGTGCCAGCAGCTTAACGCGGACTAGCGGCTTGGATACGCAGTATTTT. This translates into CASSLTRTSGLDTQYF.

This sequence joins TRBV5-4 and TRBJ2-7; the match to TRBD1 covers 11 bases. Germline loops: CDR1 SGHNT, CDR2 YYREEE (reference sequence). The length of the CDR3 is 15 residues. V trimming: 5 bases; J trimming: 4 bases; junction bases outside the gene matches: 8. The CDR3: CASSPGQGAQYEQYF. Here the CDR3 DNA reads TGTGCCAGCAGTCCTGGACAGGGGGCGCAGTACGAGCAGTACTTC.

The rearrangement uses TRBV7-2 and TRBJ1-1; perhaps TRBD1 as D (5 bases). This CDR3 contains 16 residues. The V end lost 0 bases, the J end lost 0 bases, and 11 bases lay between the germline ends. Per the germline V gene, CDR1 is SGHTA and CDR2 is FQGNSA. CDR3 sequence reads: CASSLAWGDLNTEAFF. DNA of the CDR3: TGTGCCAGCAGCTTAGCCTGGGGGGACTTGAACACTGAAGCTTTCTTT. The variable domain in full, with the rest retrieved from reference TRBV7-2 and TRBJ1-1, is GAGVSQSPSNKVTEKGKDVELRCDPISGHTALYWYRQSLGQGLEFLIYFQGNSAPDKSGLPSDRFSAERTGGSVSTLTIQRTQQEDSAVYLCASSLAWGDLNTEAFFGQGTRLTVV.

J is TRBJ1-2 and V is TRBV19; TRBD1 is a possible D gene (5 bases). Trimming cost V 6 bases and J 4 bases, with 18 bases left between them. Germline V gene data show CDR1 as LNHDA and CDR2 as SQIVND (reference sequence). The CDR3 runs to 15 residues. CDR3 sequence reads: CASSPPGGDGYGYTF. The CDR3 DNA is TGTGCCAGTAGCCCCCCGGGAGGGGATGGCTATGGCTACACCTTC.

CDR3 in amino acids: CASSPEFTYNEQFF. CDR3 nucleotides: TGTGCCAGCAGTCCCGAGTTCACCTACAATGAGCAGTTCTTC. This sequence joins TRBV11-2 and TRBJ2-1; D not certain. V lost 6 bases to trimming and J lost 2 bases, with 11 bases between them. The CDR3 runs to 14 residues. Germline CDR1 is SGHAT and CDR2 is FQNNGV.